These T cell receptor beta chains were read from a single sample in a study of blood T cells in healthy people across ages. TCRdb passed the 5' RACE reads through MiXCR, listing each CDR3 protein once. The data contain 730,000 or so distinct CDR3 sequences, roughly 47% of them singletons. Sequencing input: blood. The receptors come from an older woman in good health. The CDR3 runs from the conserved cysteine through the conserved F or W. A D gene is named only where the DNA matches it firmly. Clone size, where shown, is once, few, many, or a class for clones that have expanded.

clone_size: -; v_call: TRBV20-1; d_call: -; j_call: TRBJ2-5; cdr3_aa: CSARAPLLGSRETQYF; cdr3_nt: TGCAGTGCTAGAGCTCCATTACTGGGGAGTAGAGAGACCCAGTACTTC
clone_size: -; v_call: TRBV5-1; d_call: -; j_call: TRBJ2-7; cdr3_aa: CASSSGKKTYEQYF; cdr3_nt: TGCGCCAGCAGCTCCGGGAAGAAAACTTACGAGCAGTACTTC
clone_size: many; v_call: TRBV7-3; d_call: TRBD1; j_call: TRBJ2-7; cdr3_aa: CASSLSSTGLSEQYF; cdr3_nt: TGTGCCAGCAGCTTATCCTCGACAGGGTTAAGCGAGCAGTACTTC
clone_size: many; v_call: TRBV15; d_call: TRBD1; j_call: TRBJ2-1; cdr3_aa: CATSSPGTGGNEQFF; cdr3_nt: TGTGCCACCAGCAGTCCAGGGACAGGGGGCAATGAGCAGTTCTTC
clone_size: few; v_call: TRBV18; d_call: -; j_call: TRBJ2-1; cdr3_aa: CASSPSGRRYEQFF; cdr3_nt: TGTGCCAGCTCCCCCAGCGGGCGGAGGTACGAGCAGTTCTTC
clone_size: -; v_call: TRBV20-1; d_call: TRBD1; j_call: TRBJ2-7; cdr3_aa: CSAVKTGDLFYEQYF; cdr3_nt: TGCAGTGCGGTAAAAACAGGGGACCTATTTTACGAGCAGTACTTC
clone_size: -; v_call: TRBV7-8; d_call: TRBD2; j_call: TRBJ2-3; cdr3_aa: CASSLLAATSTDTQYF; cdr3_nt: TGTGCCAGCAGCTTACTAGCGGCTACTAGCACAGATACGCAGTATTTT
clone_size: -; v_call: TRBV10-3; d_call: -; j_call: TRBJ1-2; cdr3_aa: CAISESGTLNYGYTF; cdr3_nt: TGTGCCATCAGTGAGTCGGGGACACTTAACTATGGCTACACCTTC
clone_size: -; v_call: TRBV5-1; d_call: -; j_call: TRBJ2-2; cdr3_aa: CASSFDDSTMAGELFF; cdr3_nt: TGCGCCAGCAGCTTTGATGACTCGACTATGGCCGGGGAGCTGTTTTTT
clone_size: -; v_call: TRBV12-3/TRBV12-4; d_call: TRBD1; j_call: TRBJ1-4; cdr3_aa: CASSRTGVREKLFF; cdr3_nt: TGTGCCAGCAGCCGGACAGGGGTCAGGGAAAAACTGTTTTTT
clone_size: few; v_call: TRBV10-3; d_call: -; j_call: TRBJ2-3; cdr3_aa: CAISKDYSSTDTQYF; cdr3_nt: TGTGCCATCAGTAAGGACTACTCTAGCACAGATACGCAGTATTTT
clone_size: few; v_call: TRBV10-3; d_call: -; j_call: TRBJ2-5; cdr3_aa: CAISESTGGETQYF; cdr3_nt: TGTGCCATCAGTGAGTCGACGGGGGGCGAGACCCAGTACTTC
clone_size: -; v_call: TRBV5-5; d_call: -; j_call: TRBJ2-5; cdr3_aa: CASRIPGRGKETQYF; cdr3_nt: TGTGCCAGCAGGATACCGGGACGGGGGAAAGAGACCCAGTACTTC
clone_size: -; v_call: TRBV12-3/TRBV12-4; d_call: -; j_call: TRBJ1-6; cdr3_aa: CASSLGRGGMAPLHF; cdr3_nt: TGTGCCAGCAGTTTAGGCCGGGGGGGCATGGCTCCCCTCCACTTT
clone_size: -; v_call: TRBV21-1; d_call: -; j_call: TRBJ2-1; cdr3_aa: CASSGHPLYSYNEQFF; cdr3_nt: TGTGCCAGCAGCGGACACCCGCTTTATTCCTACAATGAGCAGTTCTTC
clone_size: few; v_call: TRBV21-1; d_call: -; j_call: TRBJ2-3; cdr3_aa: CASSSGRDTQYF; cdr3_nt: TGTGCCAGCAGTTCCGGCAGAGATACGCAGTATTTT
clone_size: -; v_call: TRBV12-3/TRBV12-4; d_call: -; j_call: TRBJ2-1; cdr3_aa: CASSHHWDGYNEQFF; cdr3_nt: TGTGCCAGCAGCCACCACTGGGACGGCTACAATGAGCAGTTCTTC
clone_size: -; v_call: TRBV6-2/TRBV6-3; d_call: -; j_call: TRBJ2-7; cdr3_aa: CASSSGTDPYEQYF; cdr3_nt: TGTGCCAGCAGCTCGGGGACCGATCCCTACGAGCAGTACTTC
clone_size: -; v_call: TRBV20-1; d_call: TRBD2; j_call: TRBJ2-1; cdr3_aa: CSAGWRTSVPLGPYNEQFF; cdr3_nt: TGCAGTGCTGGCTGGCGGACTAGCGTACCACTGGGGCCCTACAATGAGCAGTTCTTC
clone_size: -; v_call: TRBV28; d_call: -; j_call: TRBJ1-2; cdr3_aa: CASSRDGSVYGYTF; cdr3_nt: TGTGCCAGCAGTCGGGACGGATCTGTATACGGCTACACCTTC
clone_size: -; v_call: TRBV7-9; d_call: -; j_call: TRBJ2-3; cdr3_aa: CASSPVGRGDTQYF; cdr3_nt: TGTGCCAGCAGCCCAGTAGGAAGGGGAGATACGCAGTATTTT
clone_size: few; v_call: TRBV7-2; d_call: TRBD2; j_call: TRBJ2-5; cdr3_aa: CASSPQSGGAQETQYF; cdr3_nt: TGTGCCAGCAGCCCCCAGAGCGGGGGAGCCCAAGAGACCCAGTACTTC
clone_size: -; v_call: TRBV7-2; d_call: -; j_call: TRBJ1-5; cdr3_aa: CASSLLADSNQPQHF; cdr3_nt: TGTGCCAGCAGCTTATTGGCAGATAGCAATCAGCCCCAGCATTTT
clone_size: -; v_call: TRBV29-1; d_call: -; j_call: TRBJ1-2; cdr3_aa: CSVNPIRGAPDYTF; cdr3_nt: TGCAGCGTTAACCCCATTAGAGGGGCACCTGACTACACCTTC
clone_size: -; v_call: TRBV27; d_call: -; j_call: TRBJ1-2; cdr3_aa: CASSLSRSPVGDYGYTF; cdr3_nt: TGTGCCAGCAGTTTATCCCGAAGTCCCGTAGGGGACTATGGCTACACCTTC
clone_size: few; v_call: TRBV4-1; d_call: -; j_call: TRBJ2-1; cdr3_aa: CASSQVLGNEQFF; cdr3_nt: TGTGCCAGCAGCCAAGTTCTGGGTAATGAGCAGTTCTTC
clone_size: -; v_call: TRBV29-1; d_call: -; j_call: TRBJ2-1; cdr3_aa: CSVVITVNEQFF; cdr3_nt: TGCAGCGTTGTTATTACCGTGAATGAGCAGTTCTTC
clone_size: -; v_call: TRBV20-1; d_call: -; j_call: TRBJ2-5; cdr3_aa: CSAREQGYWETQYF; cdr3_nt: TGCAGTGCTAGAGAACAGGGCTACTGGGAGACCCAGTACTTC
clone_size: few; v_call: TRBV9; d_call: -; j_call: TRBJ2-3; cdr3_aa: CASSPDSYVDTQYF; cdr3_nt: TGTGCCAGCAGCCCCGACTCATACGTAGATACGCAGTATTTT
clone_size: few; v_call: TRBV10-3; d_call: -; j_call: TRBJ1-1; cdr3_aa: CAISELRTEAFF; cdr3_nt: TGTGCCATCAGTGAGCTCAGAACTGAAGCTTTCTTT
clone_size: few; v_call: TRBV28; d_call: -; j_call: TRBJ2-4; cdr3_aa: CASSSPQGSSDIQYF; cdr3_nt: TGTGCCAGCAGTTCACCACAGGGCTCGTCGGACATTCAGTACTTC
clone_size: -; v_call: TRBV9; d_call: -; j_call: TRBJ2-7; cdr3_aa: CASSVGERTTYEQYF; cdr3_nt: TGTGCCAGCAGCGTAGGGGAGCGGACGACCTACGAGCAGTACTTC
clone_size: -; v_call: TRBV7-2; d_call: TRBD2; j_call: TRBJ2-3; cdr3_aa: CASSLAPSGTTSTDTQYF; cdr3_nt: TGTGCCAGCAGCTTAGCACCTAGCGGGACCACTAGCACAGATACGCAGTATTTT
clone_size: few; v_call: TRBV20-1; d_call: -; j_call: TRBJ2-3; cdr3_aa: CSARRAVTDTQYF; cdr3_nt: TGCAGTGCTAGAAGAGCCGTCACAGATACGCAGTATTTT
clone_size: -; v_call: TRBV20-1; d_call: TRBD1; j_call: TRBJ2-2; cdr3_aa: CSARDLGTGSYTGELFF; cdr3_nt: TGCAGTGCTAGAGATCTTGGGACAGGTTCTTACACCGGGGAGCTGTTTTTT
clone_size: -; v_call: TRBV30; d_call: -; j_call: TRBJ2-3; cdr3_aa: CAWRGRADTQYF; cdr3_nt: TGTGCCTGGAGAGGCCGAGCAGATACGCAGTATTTT
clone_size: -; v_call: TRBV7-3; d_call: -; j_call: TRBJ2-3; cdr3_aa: CASSPGELGNTQYF; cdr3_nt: TGTGCCAGCAGCCCCGGGGAACTCGGTAATACGCAGTATTTT
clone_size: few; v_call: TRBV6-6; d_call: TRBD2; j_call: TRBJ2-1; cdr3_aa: CASIDRGVGDEQFF; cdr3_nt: TGTGCCAGCATCGATCGGGGGGTCGGGGATGAGCAGTTCTTC
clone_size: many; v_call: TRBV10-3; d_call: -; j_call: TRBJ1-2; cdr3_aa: CAIGTPANYGYTF; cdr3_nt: TGTGCCATTGGGACGCCAGCTAACTATGGCTACACCTTC
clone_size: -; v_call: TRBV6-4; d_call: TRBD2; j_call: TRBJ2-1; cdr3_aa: CASSDLAGGNEQFF; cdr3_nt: TGTGCCAGCAGTGACCTAGCGGGAGGGAATGAGCAGTTCTTC
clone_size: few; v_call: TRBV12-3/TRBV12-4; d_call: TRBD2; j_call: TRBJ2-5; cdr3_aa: CASSLFRGGGDNEQYF; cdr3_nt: TGTGCCAGCAGTTTGTTCCGGGGGGGCGGGGACAATGAGCAGTACTTC